The clone carrying this T cell receptor beta chain was detected only a few times. The antigen remains unidentified. It was by quantitative 5'-RACE with molecular barcodes that TCR beta libraries were made. One entry per CDR3 protein results from TCRdb running MiXCR on the 5' RACE reads. The table shows about 450,000 distinct CDR3 sequences, with 26% occurring only once. There are 17 residues in the CDR3. The sample originates from a study of CD8 T cells in ankylosing spondylitis. The study, taken as a whole, reports: Enrichment of disease-linked clones was reportedly significant in matched ankylosing spondylitis synovial fluid. Apparently characteristic of ankylosing spondylitis blood was a TCR beta motif (eight highly homologous variants). Prior literature has documented some motif variants in synovial fluid and blood from reactive arthritis.

This clonotype was sampled from a male donor with ankylosing spondylitis. The chain links TRBV21-1 to TRBJ2-6; the DNA was not compared with TRBD1, the D call given in the table. TRBV21-1 is classified as a pseudogene. Sequencing was performed on blood, either unsorted or a sorted T cell fraction (not recorded which). The CDR3 DNA follows: TGTGCCAGCAGCAAAGAGGGACACCTTTCTGGGGCCAACGTCCTGACTTTC. As protein: CASSKEGHLSGANVLTF.